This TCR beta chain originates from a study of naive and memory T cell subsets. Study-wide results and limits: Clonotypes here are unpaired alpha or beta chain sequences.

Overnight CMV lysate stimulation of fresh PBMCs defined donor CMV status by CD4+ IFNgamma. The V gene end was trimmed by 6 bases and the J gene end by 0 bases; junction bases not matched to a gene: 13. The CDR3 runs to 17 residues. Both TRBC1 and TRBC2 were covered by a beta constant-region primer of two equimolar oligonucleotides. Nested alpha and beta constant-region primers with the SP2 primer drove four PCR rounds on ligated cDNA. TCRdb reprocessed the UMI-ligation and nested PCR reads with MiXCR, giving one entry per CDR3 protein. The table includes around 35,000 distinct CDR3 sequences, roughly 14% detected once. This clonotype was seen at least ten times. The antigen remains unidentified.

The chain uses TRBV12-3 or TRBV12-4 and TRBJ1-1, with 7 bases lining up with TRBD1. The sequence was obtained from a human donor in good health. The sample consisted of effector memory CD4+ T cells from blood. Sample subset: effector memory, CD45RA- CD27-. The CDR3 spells CASRQRGGWGMNTEAFF. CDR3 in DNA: TGTGCCAGCAGACAACGAGGGGGCTGGGGGATGAACACTGAAGCTTTCTTT.